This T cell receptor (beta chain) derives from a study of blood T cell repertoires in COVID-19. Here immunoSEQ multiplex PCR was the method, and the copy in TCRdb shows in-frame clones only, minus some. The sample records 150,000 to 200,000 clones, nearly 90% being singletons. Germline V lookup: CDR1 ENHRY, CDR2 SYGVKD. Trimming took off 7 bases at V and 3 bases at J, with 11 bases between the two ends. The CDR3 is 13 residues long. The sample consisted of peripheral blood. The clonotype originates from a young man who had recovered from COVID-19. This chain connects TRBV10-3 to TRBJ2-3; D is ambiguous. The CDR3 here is CAITGPATDTQYF. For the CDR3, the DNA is TGTGCCATCACAGGTCCGGCGACAGATACGCAGTATTTT.